This T cell receptor (beta chain) was sequenced during a study of T-cell reconstitution after alpha-beta-depleted transplantation in children. This clonotype was observed a few times. Unique molecular identifiers were incorporated into the prepared TCRbeta library. TCRdb called the PCR reads again in MiXCR, with one record for every CDR3 protein. The sample lists around 490,000 distinct CDR3 sequences; 10% to 12% were seen once. Trimming removed 3 bases at V and 7 bases at J, with 9 bases between. The CDR3 loop spans 12 amino acids. The source of this sequence is a female patient aged 2 to 10 who had a stem cell transplant for aplastic anemia, so the T cells may come from the graft donor. Sequenced material: PBMCs, mostly from graft donor cells, taken 180 days after TCRalphabeta/CD19-depleted stem cell transplant. V usage is TRBV12-3 or TRBV12-4 and J usage is TRBJ1-1, with D hard to call. The CDR3 coding sequence is TGTGCCAGCAGTTTGTGGCCACGTGAAGCTTTCTTT. Translating it yields CASSLWPREAFF.